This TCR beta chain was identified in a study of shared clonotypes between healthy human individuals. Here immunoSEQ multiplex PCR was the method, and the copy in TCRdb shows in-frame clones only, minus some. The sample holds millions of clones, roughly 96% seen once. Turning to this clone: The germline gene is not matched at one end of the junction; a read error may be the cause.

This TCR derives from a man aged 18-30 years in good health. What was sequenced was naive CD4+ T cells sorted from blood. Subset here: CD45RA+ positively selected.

The CDR3 reads CASSFLFGPADF. The CDR3 DNA follows: TGTGCCAGCAGCTTCCTCTTCGGGCCGGCAGACTTC. This sequence joins TRBV5-5 and TRBJ2-7; no firm D call. The CDR3 length is 12 residues. The germline gives CDR1 SGHKS, CDR2 YYEKEE (reference sequence). The variable domain in full, completed from reference TRBV5-5 and TRBJ2-7, reads DAGVTQSPTHLIKTRGQQVTLRCSPISGHKSVSWYQQVLGQGPQFIFQYYEKEERGRGNFPDRFSARQFPNYSSELNVNALLLGDSALYLCASSFLFGPADFGPGTRLTVT.